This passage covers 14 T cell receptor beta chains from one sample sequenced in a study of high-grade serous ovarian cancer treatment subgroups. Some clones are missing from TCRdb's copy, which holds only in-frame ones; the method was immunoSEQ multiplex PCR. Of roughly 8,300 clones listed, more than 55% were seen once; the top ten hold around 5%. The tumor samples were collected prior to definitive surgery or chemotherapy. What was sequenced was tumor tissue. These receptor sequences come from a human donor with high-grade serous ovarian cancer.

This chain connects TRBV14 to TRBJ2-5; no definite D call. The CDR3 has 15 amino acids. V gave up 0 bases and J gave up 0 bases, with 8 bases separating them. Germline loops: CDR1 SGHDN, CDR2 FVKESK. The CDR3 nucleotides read TGTGCCAGCAGCCAAGATTTGGGCTACCAAGAGACCCAGTACTTC. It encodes CASSQDLGYQETQYF.

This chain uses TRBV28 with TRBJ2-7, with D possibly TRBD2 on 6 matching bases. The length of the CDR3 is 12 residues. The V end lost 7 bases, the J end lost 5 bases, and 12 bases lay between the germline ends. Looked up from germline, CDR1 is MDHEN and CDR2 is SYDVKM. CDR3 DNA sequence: TGTGCCAGCACGACCGGGAGTAACGAGCAGTACTTC. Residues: CASTTGSNEQYF. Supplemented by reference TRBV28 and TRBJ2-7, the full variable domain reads DVKVTQSSRYLVKRTGEKVFLECVQDMDHENMFWYRQDPGLGLRLIYFSYDVKMKEKGDIPEGYSVSREKKERFSLILESASTNQTSMYLCASTTGSNEQYFGPGTRLTVT.

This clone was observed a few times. Here the CDR3 DNA reads TGTGCCACTTCGACAGGGGATTTCTACGAGCAGTACTTC. Encoded protein: CATSTGDFYEQYF. The chain joins TRBV19 to TRBJ2-7; 8 bases line up with TRBD1. Looked up from germline, CDR1 is LNHDA and CDR2 is SQIVND (reference sequence). V shed 10 bases and J 3 bases; nucleotides not matched to a gene: 8. The CDR3 extends over 13 amino acids.

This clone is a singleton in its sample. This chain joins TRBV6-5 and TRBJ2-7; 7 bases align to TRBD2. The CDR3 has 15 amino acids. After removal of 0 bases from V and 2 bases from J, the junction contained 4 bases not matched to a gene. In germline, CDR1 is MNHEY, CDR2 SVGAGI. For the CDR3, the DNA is TGTGCCAGCAGTTACTCGCGGGAGAGCCCCTACGAGCAGTACTTC. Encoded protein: CASSYSRESPYEQYF.

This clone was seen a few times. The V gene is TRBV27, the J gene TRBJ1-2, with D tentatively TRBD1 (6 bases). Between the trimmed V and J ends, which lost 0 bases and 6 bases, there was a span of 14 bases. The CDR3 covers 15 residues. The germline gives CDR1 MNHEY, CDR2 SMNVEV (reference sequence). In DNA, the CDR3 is TGTGCCAGCAGTTTATCACGGGGGCAGGTTCATGGCTACACCTTC. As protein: CASSLSRGQVHGYTF.

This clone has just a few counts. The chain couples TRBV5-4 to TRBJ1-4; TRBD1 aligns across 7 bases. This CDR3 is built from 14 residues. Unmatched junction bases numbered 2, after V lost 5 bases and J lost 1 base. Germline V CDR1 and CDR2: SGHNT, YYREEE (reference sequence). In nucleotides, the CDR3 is TGTGCCAGCAGTCAGGGGGGAACTAATGAAAAACTGTTTTTT. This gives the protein CASSQGGTNEKLFF.

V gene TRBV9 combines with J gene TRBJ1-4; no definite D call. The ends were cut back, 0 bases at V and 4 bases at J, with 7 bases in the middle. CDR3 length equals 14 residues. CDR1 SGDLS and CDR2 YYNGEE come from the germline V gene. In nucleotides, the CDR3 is TGTGCCAGCAGCGTAGCACAGAATAATGAAAAACTGTTTTTT. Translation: CASSVAQNNEKLFF.

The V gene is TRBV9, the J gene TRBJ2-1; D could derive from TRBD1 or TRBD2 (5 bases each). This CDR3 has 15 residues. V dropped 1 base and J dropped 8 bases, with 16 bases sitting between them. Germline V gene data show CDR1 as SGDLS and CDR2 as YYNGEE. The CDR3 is CASSVRDAAWDEQFF. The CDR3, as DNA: TGTGCCAGCAGCGTAAGGGACGCGGCGTGGGATGAGCAGTTCTTC.

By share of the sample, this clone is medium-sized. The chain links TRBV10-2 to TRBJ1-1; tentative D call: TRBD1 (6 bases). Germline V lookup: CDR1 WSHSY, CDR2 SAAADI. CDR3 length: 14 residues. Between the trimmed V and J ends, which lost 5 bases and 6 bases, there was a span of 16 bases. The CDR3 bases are TGCGCCAGCAGTTACACAGGGATCGCAGCTGAAGCTTTCTTT. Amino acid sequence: CASSYTGIAAEAFF.

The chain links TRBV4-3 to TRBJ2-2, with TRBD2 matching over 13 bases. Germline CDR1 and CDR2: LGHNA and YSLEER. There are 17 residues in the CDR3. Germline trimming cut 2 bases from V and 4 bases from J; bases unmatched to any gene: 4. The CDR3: CASSQSRTSGSTGELFF. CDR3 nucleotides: TGCGCCAGCAGCCAATCCCGGACTAGCGGGAGCACCGGGGAGCTGTTTTTT.

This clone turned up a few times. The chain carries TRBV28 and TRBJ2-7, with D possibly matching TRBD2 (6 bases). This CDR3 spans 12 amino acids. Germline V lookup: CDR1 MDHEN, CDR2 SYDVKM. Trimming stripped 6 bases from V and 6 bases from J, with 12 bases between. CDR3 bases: TGTGCCAGCAGGTCCGGGGGAACCGAGCAGTACTTC. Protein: CASRSGGTEQYF.

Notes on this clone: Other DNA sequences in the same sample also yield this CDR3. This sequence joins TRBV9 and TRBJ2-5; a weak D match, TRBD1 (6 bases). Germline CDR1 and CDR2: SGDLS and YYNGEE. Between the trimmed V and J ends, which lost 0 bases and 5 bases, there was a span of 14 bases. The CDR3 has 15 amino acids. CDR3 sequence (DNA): TGTGCCAGCAGCGTAGATGGTCAGGGGCGGGAGACCCAGTACTTC. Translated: CASSVDGQGRETQYF.

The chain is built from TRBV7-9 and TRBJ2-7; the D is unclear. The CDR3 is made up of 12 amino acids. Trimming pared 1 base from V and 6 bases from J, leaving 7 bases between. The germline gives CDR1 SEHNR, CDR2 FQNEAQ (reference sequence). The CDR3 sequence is CASSLDVGEQYF. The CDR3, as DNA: TGTGCCAGCAGCTTAGATGTCGGCGAGCAGTACTTC.

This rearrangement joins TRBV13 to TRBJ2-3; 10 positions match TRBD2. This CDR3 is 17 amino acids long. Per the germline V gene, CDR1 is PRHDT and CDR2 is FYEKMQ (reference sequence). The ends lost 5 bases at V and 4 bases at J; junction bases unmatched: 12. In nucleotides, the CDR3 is TGTGCCAGCAGCCCCTGGGAGCGGGAGGGCGTCGCAGATACGCAGTATTTT. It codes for CASSPWEREGVADTQYF.